This T cell receptor beta chain was sequenced for a study of tumor-infiltrating lymphocytes in primary liver carcinoma. Overall study context: Each of the growths was stage T1-T3 N0M0, extending about 4.2 to 11 cm across.

Making TCR beta cDNA involved approximately 0.5 ug total RNA and a constant-region primer. Three nested multiplex PCR rounds, a slightly modified ARM-PCR method, built the TCR beta libraries. Forward primers for TRBV1-TRBV30 and a C-beta reverse primer served the first two PCR rounds, at around 9 cycles each. TCRdb ran MiXCR on the multiplex PCR reads and lists one entry per CDR3 protein. Among 100,000 to 150,000 distinct CDR3 sequences listed, 64% were seen once. RNA and DNA were co-extracted from roughly 20-30 mg of unsorted bulk tissue. This CDR3 comprises 16 residues. Germline V CDR1 and CDR2: SGDLS, YYNGEE. V gave up 3 bases and J gave up 6 bases, with 20 bases separating them.

The chain couples TRBV9 to TRBJ2-3, with no clear D. The receptor was derived from a woman aged 55-70 years with primary liver carcinoma and hepatitis B virus infection. Sequencing was carried out using liver tumor tissue from sampling region 3. Subset given: tumor region T3, left-lateral pole. DNA of the CDR3: TGTGCCAGCAGCGCCCGGAAGGCGGCAGAAGCGGATACGCAGTATTTT. Translation gives CASSARKAAEADTQYF.